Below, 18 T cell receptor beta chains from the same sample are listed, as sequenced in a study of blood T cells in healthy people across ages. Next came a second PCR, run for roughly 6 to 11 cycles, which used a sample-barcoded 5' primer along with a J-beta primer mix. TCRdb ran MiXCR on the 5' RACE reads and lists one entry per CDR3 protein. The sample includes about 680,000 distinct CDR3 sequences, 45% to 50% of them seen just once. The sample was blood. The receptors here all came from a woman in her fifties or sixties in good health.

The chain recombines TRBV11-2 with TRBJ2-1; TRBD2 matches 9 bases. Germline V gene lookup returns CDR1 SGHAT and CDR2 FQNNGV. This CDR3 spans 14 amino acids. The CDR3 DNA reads TGTTCTAGCGGGAAGGGGCTCTCCTACAATGAGCAGTTCTTC. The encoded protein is CSSGKGLSYNEQFF.

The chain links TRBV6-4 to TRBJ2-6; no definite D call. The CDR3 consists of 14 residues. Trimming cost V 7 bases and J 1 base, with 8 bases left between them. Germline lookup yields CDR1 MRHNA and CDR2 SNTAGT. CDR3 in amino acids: CASKTDSGANVLTF. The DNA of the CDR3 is TGTGCCAGCAAAACAGATTCTGGGGCCAACGTCCTGACTTTC.

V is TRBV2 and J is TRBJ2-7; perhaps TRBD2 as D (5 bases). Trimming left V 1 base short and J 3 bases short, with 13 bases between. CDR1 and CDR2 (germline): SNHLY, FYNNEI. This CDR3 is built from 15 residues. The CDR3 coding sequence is TGTGCCAGCAGTGAAGGGCCCGCGGGCGTCTACGAGCAGTACTTC. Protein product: CASSEGPAGVYEQYF.

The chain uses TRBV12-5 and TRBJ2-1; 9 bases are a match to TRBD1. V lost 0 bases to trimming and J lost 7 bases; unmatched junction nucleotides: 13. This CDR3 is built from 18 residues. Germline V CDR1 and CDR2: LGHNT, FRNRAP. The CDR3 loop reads CASGLVPSLDRGINEQFF. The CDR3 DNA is TGTGCTAGTGGTTTGGTACCTAGTCTGGACAGGGGAATTAATGAGCAGTTCTTC.

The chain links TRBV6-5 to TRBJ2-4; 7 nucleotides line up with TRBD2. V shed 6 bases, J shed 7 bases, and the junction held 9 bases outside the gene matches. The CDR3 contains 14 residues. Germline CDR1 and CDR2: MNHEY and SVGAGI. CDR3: CASSPTDGGNIQYF. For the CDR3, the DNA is TGTGCCAGCAGCCCCACCGACGGGGGGAACATTCAGTACTTC.

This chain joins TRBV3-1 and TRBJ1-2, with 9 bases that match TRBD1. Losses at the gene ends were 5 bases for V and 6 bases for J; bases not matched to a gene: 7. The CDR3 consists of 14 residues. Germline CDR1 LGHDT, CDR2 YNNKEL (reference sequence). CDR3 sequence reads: CASSFGTGTDGYTF. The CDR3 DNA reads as TGTGCCAGCAGCTTTGGGACAGGGACAGATGGCTACACCTTC. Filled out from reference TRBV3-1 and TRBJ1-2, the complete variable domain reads DTAVSQTPKYLVTQMGNDKSIKCEQNLGHDTMYWYKQDSKKFLKIMFSYNNKELIINETVPNRFSPKSPDKAHLNLHINSLELGDSAVYFCASSFGTGTDGYTFGSGTRLTVV.

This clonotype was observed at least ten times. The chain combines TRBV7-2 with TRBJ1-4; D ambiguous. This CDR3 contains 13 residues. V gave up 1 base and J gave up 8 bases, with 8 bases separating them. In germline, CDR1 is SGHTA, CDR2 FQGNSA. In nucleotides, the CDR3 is TGTGCCAGCAGCTTAGAACCTGAGGAAAAACTGTTTTTT. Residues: CASSLEPEEKLFF.

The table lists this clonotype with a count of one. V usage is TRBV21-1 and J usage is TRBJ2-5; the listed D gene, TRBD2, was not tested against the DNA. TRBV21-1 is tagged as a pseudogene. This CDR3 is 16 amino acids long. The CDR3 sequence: CASSKGRTDCQETQYF. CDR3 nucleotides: TGTGCCAGCAGCAAAGGGAGGACGGACTGTCAAGAGACCCAGTACTTC.

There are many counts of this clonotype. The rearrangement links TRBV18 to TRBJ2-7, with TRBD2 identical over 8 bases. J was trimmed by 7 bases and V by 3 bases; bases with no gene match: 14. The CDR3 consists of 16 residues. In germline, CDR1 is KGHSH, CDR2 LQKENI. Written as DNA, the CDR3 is TGTGCCAGCTCACCCCTCCGGGAAGCGGGAGTAGGGGAGCAGTACTTC. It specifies CASSPLREAGVGEQYF.

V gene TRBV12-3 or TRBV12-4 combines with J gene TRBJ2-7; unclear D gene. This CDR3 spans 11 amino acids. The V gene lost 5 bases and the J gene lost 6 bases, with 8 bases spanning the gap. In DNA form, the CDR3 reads TGTGCCAGCAGTACGCTCGGCGAGCAGTACTTC. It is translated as CASSTLGEQYF.

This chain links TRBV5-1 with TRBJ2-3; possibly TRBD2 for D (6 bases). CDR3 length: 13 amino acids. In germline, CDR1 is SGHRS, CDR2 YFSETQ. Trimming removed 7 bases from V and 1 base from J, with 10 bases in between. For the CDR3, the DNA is TGCGCCAGCGGATCGGGGGGCACAGATACGCAGTATTTT. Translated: CASGSGGTDTQYF.

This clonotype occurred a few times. The CDR3 region is CATSAPGQGAGGYTF. CDR3 in DNA: TGTGCCACCAGCGCTCCGGGACAGGGGGCCGGTGGCTACACCTTC. The J gene is TRBJ1-2, the V gene TRBV15; 12 bases align to TRBD1. V trimming: 5 bases; J trimming: 7 bases; junction bases outside the gene matches: 8. The germline gives CDR1 LNHNV, CDR2 YYDKDF (reference sequence). The CDR3 spans 15 residues.

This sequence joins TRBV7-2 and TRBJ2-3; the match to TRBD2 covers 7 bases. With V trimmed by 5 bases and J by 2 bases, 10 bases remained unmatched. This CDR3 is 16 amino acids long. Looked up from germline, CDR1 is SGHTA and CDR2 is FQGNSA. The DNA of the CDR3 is TGTGCCAGCAGCCCCTACGGTAGCGGGCTCACAGATACGCAGTATTTT. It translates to CASSPYGSGLTDTQYF.

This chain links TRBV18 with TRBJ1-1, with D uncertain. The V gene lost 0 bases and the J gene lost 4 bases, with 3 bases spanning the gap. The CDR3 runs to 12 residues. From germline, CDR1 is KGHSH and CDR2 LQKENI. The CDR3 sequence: CASSPPLTEAFF. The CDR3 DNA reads TGTGCCAGCTCACCACCTCTCACTGAAGCTTTCTTT.

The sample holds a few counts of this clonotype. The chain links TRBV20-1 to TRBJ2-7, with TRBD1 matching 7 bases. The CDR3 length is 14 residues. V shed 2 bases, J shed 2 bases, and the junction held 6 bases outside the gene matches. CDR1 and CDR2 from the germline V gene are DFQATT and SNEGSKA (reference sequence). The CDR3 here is CSARKTGVPYEQYF. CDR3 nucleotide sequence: TGCAGTGCTAGAAAAACAGGGGTTCCCTACGAGCAGTACTTC.

Written as DNA, the CDR3 is TGTGCCAGCAGCTTCTTAGACGCCGCGGGTAGTGAGCAGTTCTTC. It is translated as CASSFLDAAGSEQFF. V gene TRBV5-4 combines with J gene TRBJ2-1; tentatively, D is TRBD2 (5 bases). The CDR3 runs to 15 residues. The germline V gene has CDR1 SGHNT and CDR2 YYREEE (reference sequence). Between the trimmed V and J ends, which lost 2 bases and 9 bases, there was a span of 18 bases.

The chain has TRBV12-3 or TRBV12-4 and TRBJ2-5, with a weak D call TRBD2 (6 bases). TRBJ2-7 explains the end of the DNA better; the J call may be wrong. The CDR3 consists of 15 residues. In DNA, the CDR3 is TGTGCCAGCAGTCATGGGCCAGCGGGTACCTACGAGCAGTACTTC. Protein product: CASSHGPAGTYEQYF.

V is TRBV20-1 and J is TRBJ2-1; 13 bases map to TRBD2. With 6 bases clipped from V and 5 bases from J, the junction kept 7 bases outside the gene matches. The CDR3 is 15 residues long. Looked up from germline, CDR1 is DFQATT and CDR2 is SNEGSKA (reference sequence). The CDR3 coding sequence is TGCAGTGCGAGGAGGGGGACTAGCGGGAACAATGAGCAGTTCTTC. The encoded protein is CSARRGTSGNNEQFF.